Shown below are 5 T cell receptor beta chains from a single sample sequenced in a study of T cells in Graves' hyperthyroidism and ophthalmopathy. TCR beta CDR3 regions were amplified from RNA. The HTBI primer set drove a first-round RT-PCR of the TCR CDR3. Via MiXCR, TCRdb re-called the multiplex PCR reads, giving one row per CDR3 protein. This sample yields around 450,000 distinct CDR3 sequences, of which 12% to 15% are seen a single time; around 5.3% belongs to the top ten. The sample comprised blood. These receptors all stem from a woman in her late teens or twenties with Graves' hyperthyroidism.

This clonotype was counted many times. The chain recombines TRBV2 with TRBJ2-5, with 9 bases matching TRBD2. Per the germline V gene, CDR1 is SNHLY and CDR2 is FYNNEI. V lost 7 bases, J lost 8 bases, and 14 bases stayed unmatched. CDR3 length: 15 amino acids. CDR3 nucleotide sequence: TGTGCCAGCACCTTTGTGCGGGAGGGCCGCAGAACCCAGTACTTC. Protein product: CASTFVREGRRTQYF.

This clonotype was observed many times. This chain connects TRBV4-3 to TRBJ2-1, with D possibly being TRBD1 (5 bases). Trimming shortened V by 4 bases and J by 8 bases, and 18 bases separated the two germline ends. CDR3 size: 15 residues. Looked up from germline, CDR1 is LGHNA and CDR2 is YSLEER. CDR3 in DNA: TGCGCCAGCAGCCTGTCAGGATGGGGCAGGGATGAGCAGTTCTTC. Its protein is CASSLSGWGRDEQFF.

This clonotype was observed many times. This chain links TRBV10-3 with TRBJ2-5; D could derive from TRBD1 or TRBD2 (5 bases each). CDR1 ENHRY and CDR2 SYGVKD come from the germline V gene. This CDR3 spans 19 amino acids. The V end lost 6 bases, the J end lost 2 bases, and 28 bases lay between the germline ends. CDR3 sequence: CAISPQAPGPMKAQETQYF. The CDR3, as DNA: TGTGCCATCAGCCCACAGGCGCCGGGACCTATGAAAGCTCAAGAGACCCAGTACTTC.

The chain recombines TRBV20-1 with TRBJ1-5, with 8 bases lining up with TRBD1. Trimming at V came to 3 bases and at J to 6 bases, leaving 10 bases not matched to a gene. Germline assignment: CDR1 DFQATT and CDR2 SNEGSKA (reference sequence). The CDR3 contains 15 residues. CDR3 protein: CSASTDRGWGQPQHF. CDR3 sequence (DNA): TGCAGTGCTAGTACCGACAGGGGCTGGGGTCAGCCCCAGCATTTT.

To note about this clonotype: This may come from a read error, since a much larger clone is one base off. V usage is TRBV11-2 and J usage is TRBJ2-1, with 10 positions matching TRBD2. After removal of 5 bases from V and 7 bases from J, the junction contained 8 bases not matched to a gene. Per the germline V gene, CDR1 is SGHAT and CDR2 is FQNNGV. This CDR3 contains 15 residues. This chain's CDR3 is CASSPTSGKCNEQFF. CDR3 nucleotides: TGTGCCAGCAGCCCAACTAGCGGGAAGTGTAATGAGCAGTTCTTC.